Listed below are T cell receptor beta chains from one sample, sequenced in a study of blood T cell repertoires in COVID-19. Profiled with immunoSEQ multiplex PCR; TCRdb holds only in-frame clones, not every one. The sample records around 100,000 clones, roughly 87% being singletons. The sequenced material came from peripheral blood. Receptor source: a human donor in a cohort sampled during active COVID-19. The CDR3 runs from the conserved cysteine through the conserved F or W. A D gene is named only where the DNA matches it firmly. Clone size is not always given. Where it is, it says once, few, many or a class for expanded clones.

V gene: TRBV14; D gene: NA; J gene: TRBJ2-2; clone size: NA; CDR3 DNA: TGTGCCAGCAGGCCGGGTCCCAACACCGGGGAGCTGTTTTTT; CDR3 protein: CASRPGPNTGELFF
V gene: TRBV6-5; D gene: NA; J gene: TRBJ1-4; clone size: NA; CDR3 DNA: TGTGCCAGCAGTTACTCGGCCGAGGGGAGGGAAAAACTGTTTTTT; CDR3 protein: CASSYSAEGREKLFF
V gene: TRBV9; D gene: NA; J gene: TRBJ2-5; clone size: NA; CDR3 DNA: TGTGCCAGCAGCGTCGACGGGCGGGCAGAGACCCAGTACTTC; CDR3 protein: CASSVDGRAETQYF
V gene: TRBV28; D gene: TRBD2; J gene: TRBJ2-5; clone size: NA; CDR3 DNA: TGTGCCAGCAGTTTTCTATCTAGCGGGGTACAAGAGACCCAGTACTTC; CDR3 protein: CASSFLSSGVQETQYF
V gene: TRBV19; D gene: TRBD1; J gene: TRBJ1-1; clone size: NA; CDR3 DNA: TGTGCCAGTAGTCACGACAGGGTCGGGAACACTGAAGCTTTCTTT; CDR3 protein: CASSHDRVGNTEAFF
V gene: TRBV7-9; D gene: TRBD1; J gene: TRBJ1-1; clone size: NA; CDR3 DNA: TGTGCCAGCAGCGCGGACAGGGCGGCTGAAGCTTTCTTT; CDR3 protein: CASSADRAAEAFF
V gene: TRBV19; D gene: TRBD2; J gene: TRBJ2-5; clone size: NA; CDR3 DNA: TGTGCCAGTAGCGGAGATGGCGGGAGTATGGGGACCCAGTACTTC; CDR3 protein: CASSGDGGSMGTQYF
V gene: TRBV5-6; D gene: NA; J gene: TRBJ2-7; clone size: NA; CDR3 DNA: TGTGCCAGCAGCTTGTCGGGGGTTGGGTTGAGCTCCTACGAGCAGTACTTC; CDR3 protein: CASSLSGVGLSSYEQYF
V gene: TRBV11-1; D gene: NA; J gene: TRBJ2-1; clone size: NA; CDR3 DNA: TGTGCCAGCAGCCCCAGCGGCGGGTTCTCCTACAATGAGCAGTTCTTC; CDR3 protein: CASSPSGGFSYNEQFF
V gene: TRBV19; D gene: TRBD1; J gene: TRBJ2-7; clone size: NA; CDR3 DNA: TGTGCCAGTAGGAGGGACAGGGATTCTCACGAGCAGTACTTC; CDR3 protein: CASRRDRDSHEQYF
V gene: TRBV5-6; D gene: NA; J gene: TRBJ1-3; clone size: once; CDR3 DNA: TGTGCCAGCAGCGAGGACAGCGACCGAAACTCTGGAAACACCATATATTTT; CDR3 protein: CASSEDSDRNSGNTIYF
V gene: TRBV6-5; D gene: NA; J gene: TRBJ1-5; clone size: NA; CDR3 DNA: TGTGCCAGCACCGAACAGGTCAATCAGCCCCAGCATTTT; CDR3 protein: CASTEQVNQPQHF
V gene: TRBV13; D gene: TRBD1; J gene: TRBJ1-2; clone size: few; CDR3 DNA: TGTGCCAGCAGCTTAGCAGGGGGCTATGGCTACACCTTC; CDR3 protein: CASSLAGGYGYTF
V gene: TRBV7-3; D gene: TRBD2; J gene: TRBJ2-1; clone size: NA; CDR3 DNA: TGTGCCAGCAGCTCAGGAGGTAGCGGGGGCTACAATGAGCAGTTCTTC; CDR3 protein: CASSSGGSGGYNEQFF
V gene: TRBV5-1; D gene: NA; J gene: TRBJ2-1; clone size: NA; CDR3 DNA: TGCGCCAGCAGCACGGTTTTGAGCAATGAGCAGTTCTTC; CDR3 protein: CASSTVLSNEQFF
V gene: TRBV29-1; D gene: NA; J gene: TRBJ1-2; clone size: NA; CDR3 DNA: TGCAGCGTTGACACCGGGGGGCGAAACTATGGCTACACCTTC; CDR3 protein: CSVDTGGRNYGYTF
V gene: TRBV7-2; D gene: TRBD2; J gene: TRBJ2-5; clone size: NA; CDR3 DNA: TGTGCCAGCAGTTTACGGACTAGCGGGGGAGGAGAGACCCAGTACTTC; CDR3 protein: CASSLRTSGGGETQYF
V gene: TRBV29-1; D gene: TRBD2; J gene: TRBJ2-3; clone size: NA; CDR3 DNA: TGCAGCGTGGGGCCGCGGGCGGGAGGGCAAGATACGCAGTATTTT; CDR3 protein: CSVGPRAGGQDTQYF
V gene: TRBV5-1; D gene: NA; J gene: TRBJ2-2; clone size: NA; CDR3 DNA: TGCGCCAGCAGTGGCGACAATTTCGGCGGGGAGCTGTTTTTT; CDR3 protein: CASSGDNFGGELFF
V gene: TRBV11-3; D gene: NA; J gene: TRBJ2-3; clone size: NA; CDR3 DNA: TGTGCCAGCGCGAACAGGGAGGGCCTAGATACGCAGTATTTT; CDR3 protein: CASANREGLDTQYF
V gene: TRBV5-6; D gene: NA; J gene: TRBJ2-5; clone size: NA; CDR3 DNA: TGTGCCAGCAGCTTGGTATTCGGGTACCAAGAGACCCAGTACTTC; CDR3 protein: CASSLVFGYQETQYF
V gene: TRBV3-1/TRBV3-2; D gene: TRBD2; J gene: TRBJ2-1; clone size: once; CDR3 DNA: TGTGCCAGCAGCCTTTTAGCGGGGGGGCTGGACAATGAGCAGTTCTTC; CDR3 protein: CASSLLAGGLDNEQFF
V gene: TRBV21-1; D gene: NA; J gene: TRBJ2-7; clone size: NA; CDR3 DNA: TGTGCCAGCAGCAAAGAGGACAGAAAATACGAGCAGTACTTC; CDR3 protein: CASSKEDRKYEQYF
V gene: TRBV5-1; D gene: TRBD2; J gene: TRBJ2-7; clone size: NA; CDR3 DNA: TGCGCCAGCAGCTTGGTGGTAGCGGGAATGTACGAGCAGTACTTC; CDR3 protein: CASSLVVAGMYEQYF
V gene: TRBV4-1; D gene: NA; J gene: TRBJ1-6; clone size: few; CDR3 DNA: TGCGCCAGCAGCCAACCTGACAGAAATAATTCACCCCTCCACTTT; CDR3 protein: CASSQPDRNNSPLHF
V gene: TRBV5-5; D gene: TRBD1; J gene: TRBJ1-2; clone size: NA; CDR3 DNA: TGTGCCAGCAGCTTGGAAGGGGGCGGCTACACCTTC; CDR3 protein: CASSLEGGGYTF
V gene: TRBV7-9; D gene: NA; J gene: TRBJ1-5; clone size: NA; CDR3 DNA: TGTGCCAGCAGCTTCGACAGCCCCATGCTCAATCAGCCCCAGCATTTT; CDR3 protein: CASSFDSPMLNQPQHF
V gene: TRBV10-3; D gene: TRBD1; J gene: TRBJ1-3; clone size: NA; CDR3 DNA: TGTGCCATCAGTGCCGTACAGGGGGCTGGAAACACCATATATTTT; CDR3 protein: CAISAVQGAGNTIYF
V gene: TRBV30; D gene: TRBD1; J gene: TRBJ1-1; clone size: NA; CDR3 DNA: TGTGCCTGGACGAAGGGGGCTCTCACTGAAGCTTTCTTT; CDR3 protein: CAWTKGALTEAFF
V gene: TRBV29-1; D gene: NA; J gene: TRBJ2-3; clone size: NA; CDR3 DNA: TGCAGCACCCTCCGAGCAGATACGCAGTATTTT; CDR3 protein: CSTLRADTQYF
V gene: TRBV6-6; D gene: TRBD1; J gene: TRBJ1-4; clone size: NA; CDR3 DNA: TGTGCCAGCAGCCGAAGGGACAGGGGGAATCGTAATGAAAAACTGTTTTTT; CDR3 protein: CASSRRDRGNRNEKLFF
V gene: TRBV18; D gene: NA; J gene: TRBJ1-2; clone size: few; CDR3 DNA: TGTGCCAGCTCACCCGCAGGGCCGTCGAGCTACACCTTC; CDR3 protein: CASSPAGPSSYTF
V gene: TRBV7-3; D gene: TRBD2; J gene: TRBJ2-5; clone size: NA; CDR3 DNA: TGTGCCAGCAGCCCCGGACTAGCGGGAGGAGAGGAGACCCAGTACTTC; CDR3 protein: CASSPGLAGGEETQYF
V gene: TRBV9; D gene: TRBD1; J gene: TRBJ1-2; clone size: NA; CDR3 DNA: TGTGCCAGCAGCATCGGACAGGGGTCCTATGGCTACACCTTC; CDR3 protein: CASSIGQGSYGYTF
V gene: TRBV10-3; D gene: NA; J gene: TRBJ1-4; clone size: NA; CDR3 DNA: TGTGCCATCAGTGGAAACAGGGAAAACAACGAGGAAAAACTGTTTTTT; CDR3 protein: CAISGNRENNEEKLFF
V gene: TRBV5-1; D gene: TRBD1; J gene: TRBJ2-7; clone size: NA; CDR3 DNA: TGCGCCAGCAGCTCTAGCACCGGGACAGGGGAGATCTACGAGCAGTACTTC; CDR3 protein: CASSSSTGTGEIYEQYF
V gene: TRBV28; D gene: TRBD2; J gene: TRBJ2-7; clone size: NA; CDR3 DNA: TGTGCCAGCAGGGCTAGCGGGGCGACCTACGAGCAGTACTTC; CDR3 protein: CASRASGATYEQYF
V gene: TRBV19; D gene: TRBD1; J gene: TRBJ2-7; clone size: many; CDR3 DNA: TGTGCCAGTAGCCGAGAGGGGGCGTACGAGCAGTACTTC; CDR3 protein: CASSREGAYEQYF
V gene: TRBV3-1/TRBV3-2; D gene: TRBD2; J gene: TRBJ2-7; clone size: NA; CDR3 DNA: TGTGCCAGCAGCCACCTAGCGGGGGTCGACTACGAGCAGTACTTT; CDR3 protein: CASSHLAGVDYEQYF
V gene: TRBV3-1/TRBV3-2; D gene: NA; J gene: TRBJ2-3; clone size: once; CDR3 DNA: TGTGCCAGCAGCCCCTACACAGATACGCAGTATTTT; CDR3 protein: CASSPYTDTQYF
V gene: TRBV4-1; D gene: TRBD1; J gene: TRBJ1-5; clone size: NA; CDR3 DNA: TGCGCCAGCAGCCAAGCCGACAGGGTAATACAGCCCCAGCATTTT; CDR3 protein: CASSQADRVIQPQHF
V gene: TRBV5-1; D gene: NA; J gene: TRBJ1-4; clone size: few; CDR3 DNA: TGCGCCAGCAGCTCCGGGGATGAAAAACTGTTTTTT; CDR3 protein: CASSSGDEKLFF
V gene: TRBV10-3; D gene: NA; J gene: TRBJ2-7; clone size: NA; CDR3 DNA: TGTGCCATCAGTGAAGGCGGGATCGGCTCCTACGAGCAGTACTTC; CDR3 protein: CAISEGGIGSYEQYF
V gene: TRBV18; D gene: NA; J gene: TRBJ1-5; clone size: NA; CDR3 DNA: TGTGCCAGCTCACTCCAAGCGAATCAGCCCCAGCATTTT; CDR3 protein: CASSLQANQPQHF
V gene: TRBV25-1; D gene: NA; J gene: TRBJ1-6; clone size: NA; CDR3 DNA: TGTGCCAGCAGTGAATTTCCAGGTTCACCCCTCCACTTT; CDR3 protein: CASSEFPGSPLHF
V gene: TRBV27; D gene: NA; J gene: TRBJ2-3; clone size: NA; CDR3 DNA: TGTGCCAGCAGTTTTACAGGGAGCGCAGATACGCAGTATTTT; CDR3 protein: CASSFTGSADTQYF
V gene: TRBV28; D gene: NA; J gene: TRBJ2-2; clone size: NA; CDR3 DNA: TGTGCCAGCCAGAGGGGGGAGCTGTTTTTT; CDR3 protein: CASQRGELFF
V gene: TRBV5-4; D gene: NA; J gene: TRBJ2-5; clone size: once; CDR3 DNA: TGTGCCAGCAGCGGTAAAGGATTGGGCAGGACTAAAGAGACCCAGTACTTC; CDR3 protein: CASSGKGLGRTKETQYF
V gene: TRBV19; D gene: NA; J gene: TRBJ1-2; clone size: once; CDR3 DNA: TGTGCCAGTAGTATAACCAAGCAGGGATCTATCTATGGCTACACCTTC; CDR3 protein: CASSITKQGSIYGYTF
V gene: TRBV9; D gene: NA; J gene: TRBJ1-1; clone size: NA; CDR3 DNA: TGTGCCAGCAGTCGGGGGAGGAGGTACACTGAAGCTTTCTTT; CDR3 protein: CASSRGRRYTEAFF
V gene: TRBV5-4; D gene: NA; J gene: TRBJ2-3; clone size: NA; CDR3 DNA: TGTGCCAGCAGCTTACTCAGGTTTTTTAGCACAGATACGCAGTATTTT; CDR3 protein: CASSLLRFFSTDTQYF
V gene: TRBV11-2; D gene: NA; J gene: TRBJ2-7; clone size: few; CDR3 DNA: TGTGCCAGCAGCTCAACTCGCGAGCAGTACTTC; CDR3 protein: CASSSTREQYF
V gene: TRBV19; D gene: TRBD1; J gene: TRBJ2-7; clone size: NA; CDR3 DNA: TGTGCCAGTAGCACTACAGGGGGCCTTGGGGTCTACGAGCAGTACTTC; CDR3 protein: CASSTTGGLGVYEQYF
V gene: TRBV19; D gene: TRBD1; J gene: TRBJ1-1; clone size: NA; CDR3 DNA: TGTGCCAGTACCCTGGCCGGGACAGGGAACACTGAAGCTTTCTTT; CDR3 protein: CASTLAGTGNTEAFF
V gene: TRBV7-3; D gene: TRBD2; J gene: TRBJ2-2; clone size: NA; CDR3 DNA: TGTGCCAGCAGCTTAAGAGCGGTGACTAGCGGGAGTAGACGCACCGGGGAGCTGTTTTTT; CDR3 protein: CASSLRAVTSGSRRTGELFF
V gene: TRBV28; D gene: NA; J gene: TRBJ2-5; clone size: NA; CDR3 DNA: TGTGCCGCAGCTGGGCCTCCTCAAGAGACCCAGTACTTC; CDR3 protein: CAAAGPPQETQYF